This T cell receptor beta chain was sequenced during a study of OX40 agonist ivuxolimab in advanced cancers. Study as a whole: Every patient in dose escalation had hepatocellular carcinoma, melanoma, renal cell or head and neck cancer.

Trimming pared 3 bases from V and 6 bases from J, leaving 12 bases between. Looked up from germline, CDR1 is LNHDA and CDR2 is SQIVND (reference sequence). CDR3 size: 13 residues. The data were produced by immunoSEQ multiplex PCR, yet TCRdb's version contains in-frame clones alone and is incomplete. The table includes 25,000 to 35,000 clones, about 90% detected once. This clonotype was obtained from an adult with an advanced solid tumor such as melanoma, head and neck, liver or kidney cancer. Here the sequenced sample was CD4+ or CD8+ T cells sorted from blood, taken in a trial of the OX40 agonist ivuxolimab. The chain employs TRBV19 and TRBJ2-7, with D uncertain. The CDR3 sequence is CASSMSPLSEQYF. The CDR3 DNA reads TGTGCCAGTAGTATGTCCCCGCTCAGCGAGCAGTACTTC.